Below are 10 T cell receptor beta chains sequenced from a single sample in a study of Ad26.COV2.S vaccination and SARS-CoV-2 variants. The protocol was immunoSEQ multiplex PCR, while the TCRdb copy is restricted to in-frame clones and leaves out a portion. The sample includes roughly 410,000 clones, 83% seen only once; the top ten take around 7.4%. As to treatment: approximately 18 received Ad26.COV2.S at low or high dose, single or two shots; 5 received placebo; per-sample allocation not given. Repertoires come from day 63 after the first vaccine or placebo injection. The material was peripheral blood, obtained in a trial of Ad26.COV2.S vaccine versus placebo. Source of these receptors: a person between 18 and 60 years old who received the Ad26.COV2.S COVID-19 vaccine or a placebo.

This clone was seen more than once but under ten times. The chain couples TRBV11-3 to TRBJ1-1, with TRBD1 matching 7 bases. The CDR3 runs to 15 residues. Per germline, CDR1 SGHNT and CDR2 YENEEA. The junction had 3 bases not matched to a gene; V was cut back by 1 base and J by 1 base. CDR3 nucleotide sequence: TGTGCCAGCAGCTTAGGGGGACAGACGAACACTGAAGCTTTCTTT. Its translation is CASSLGGQTNTEAFF.

The sample holds a few counts of this clone. The J gene is TRBJ1-1, the V gene TRBV9, with D perhaps TRBD1 (6 bases). The length of the CDR3 is 12 residues. CDR1 and CDR2 (germline): SGDLS, YYNGEE. V gave up 3 bases and J gave up 10 bases, with 13 bases separating them. CDR3 loop: CASSGKDSRAFF. The CDR3 region has the DNA TGTGCCAGCAGCGGCAAGGACAGTAGAGCTTTCTTT.

The rearrangement uses TRBV2 and TRBJ2-7, with 7 bases aligning to TRBD1. After removal of 7 bases from V and 6 bases from J, the junction contained 9 bases not matched to a gene. The CDR3 is made up of 13 amino acids. CDR1 and CDR2 from the germline V gene are SNHLY and FYNNEI. Here the CDR3 DNA reads TGTGCCAGCAAGGTGGCAGGGGGTACCGAGCAGTACTTC. It translates to CASKVAGGTEQYF.

The V gene is TRBV6-5, the J gene TRBJ1-2; no definite D call. Germline CDR1 MNHEY, CDR2 SVGAGI. The length of the CDR3 is 13 residues. V lost 4 bases, J lost 5 bases, and 11 bases lay in between. The CDR3 bases are TGTGCCAGCAGTTTTTCGGACCGGTATGGCTACACCTTC. It yields the protein CASSFSDRYGYTF.

V and J are TRBV5-5 and TRBJ2-3; 9 positions match TRBD2. This CDR3 has 17 amino acids. J lost 2 bases, V lost 4 bases, and 11 bases had no gene match. Germline loops: CDR1 SGHKS, CDR2 YYEKEE (reference sequence). DNA of the CDR3: TGTGCCAGCAGCCCCACTAGCGGGTCCTCCTTCACAGATACGCAGTATTTT. It yields the protein CASSPTSGSSFTDTQYF.

The V and J genes are TRBV5-7 and TRBJ1-2, with D tentatively TRBD1 (6 bases). TRBV5-7 is marked as an open reading frame, function uncertain. The CDR3 has 16 residues. V was trimmed by 4 bases and J by 3 bases, leaving 19 bases between them. The CDR3 nucleotides are TGTGCCAGCAGCGGTCCACCTAAACAGGGTCACTATGGCTACACCTTC. Translating it yields CASSGPPKQGHYGYTF.

V gene TRBV4-1 combines with J gene TRBJ2-3; D ambiguous. The CDR3 extends over 15 amino acids. Between the trimmed V and J ends, which lost 4 bases and 2 bases, there was a span of 13 bases. Germline V CDR1 and CDR2: MGHRA, YSYEKL. CDR3 loop: CASSPSETHTDTQYF. The CDR3 nucleotides read TGCGCCAGCAGCCCCTCAGAAACACACACAGATACGCAGTATTTT.

The chain uses TRBV7-9 and TRBJ1-2, with D hard to call. CDR3 size: 16 residues. V lost 6 bases to trimming and J lost 3 bases, with 20 bases between them. Germline CDR1 and CDR2: SEHNR and FQNEAQ (reference sequence). CDR3 nucleotide sequence: TGTGCCAGCAGTCTTAGCCAGTTTCTACCTTACTATGGCTACACCTTC. Encoded protein: CASSLSQFLPYYGYTF.

The chain carries TRBV10-2 and TRBJ2-1; weak D call: TRBD2 (5 bases). The V gene's germline CDR1 is WSHSY and CDR2 SAAADI. This CDR3 has 13 residues. Trimming took 0 bases from V and 7 from J, leaving 7 bases between them. The CDR3 DNA reads as TGCGCCAGCAGTGAGTCGGACTCTAATGAGCAGTTCTTC. This encodes CASSESDSNEQFF.

The CDR3 region has the DNA TGCGCCAGCAGCCAAGCCTCTTCTGCAGCTAGCGGGAGCTACGAGCAGTACTTC. The encoded protein is CASSQASSAASGSYEQYF. The chain is built from TRBV4-1 and TRBJ2-7; 10 bases align to TRBD2. Losses at the gene ends were 1 base for V and 3 bases for J; bases not matched to a gene: 12. Germline V gene data show CDR1 as MGHRA and CDR2 as YSYEKL. CDR3 length: 18 amino acids.